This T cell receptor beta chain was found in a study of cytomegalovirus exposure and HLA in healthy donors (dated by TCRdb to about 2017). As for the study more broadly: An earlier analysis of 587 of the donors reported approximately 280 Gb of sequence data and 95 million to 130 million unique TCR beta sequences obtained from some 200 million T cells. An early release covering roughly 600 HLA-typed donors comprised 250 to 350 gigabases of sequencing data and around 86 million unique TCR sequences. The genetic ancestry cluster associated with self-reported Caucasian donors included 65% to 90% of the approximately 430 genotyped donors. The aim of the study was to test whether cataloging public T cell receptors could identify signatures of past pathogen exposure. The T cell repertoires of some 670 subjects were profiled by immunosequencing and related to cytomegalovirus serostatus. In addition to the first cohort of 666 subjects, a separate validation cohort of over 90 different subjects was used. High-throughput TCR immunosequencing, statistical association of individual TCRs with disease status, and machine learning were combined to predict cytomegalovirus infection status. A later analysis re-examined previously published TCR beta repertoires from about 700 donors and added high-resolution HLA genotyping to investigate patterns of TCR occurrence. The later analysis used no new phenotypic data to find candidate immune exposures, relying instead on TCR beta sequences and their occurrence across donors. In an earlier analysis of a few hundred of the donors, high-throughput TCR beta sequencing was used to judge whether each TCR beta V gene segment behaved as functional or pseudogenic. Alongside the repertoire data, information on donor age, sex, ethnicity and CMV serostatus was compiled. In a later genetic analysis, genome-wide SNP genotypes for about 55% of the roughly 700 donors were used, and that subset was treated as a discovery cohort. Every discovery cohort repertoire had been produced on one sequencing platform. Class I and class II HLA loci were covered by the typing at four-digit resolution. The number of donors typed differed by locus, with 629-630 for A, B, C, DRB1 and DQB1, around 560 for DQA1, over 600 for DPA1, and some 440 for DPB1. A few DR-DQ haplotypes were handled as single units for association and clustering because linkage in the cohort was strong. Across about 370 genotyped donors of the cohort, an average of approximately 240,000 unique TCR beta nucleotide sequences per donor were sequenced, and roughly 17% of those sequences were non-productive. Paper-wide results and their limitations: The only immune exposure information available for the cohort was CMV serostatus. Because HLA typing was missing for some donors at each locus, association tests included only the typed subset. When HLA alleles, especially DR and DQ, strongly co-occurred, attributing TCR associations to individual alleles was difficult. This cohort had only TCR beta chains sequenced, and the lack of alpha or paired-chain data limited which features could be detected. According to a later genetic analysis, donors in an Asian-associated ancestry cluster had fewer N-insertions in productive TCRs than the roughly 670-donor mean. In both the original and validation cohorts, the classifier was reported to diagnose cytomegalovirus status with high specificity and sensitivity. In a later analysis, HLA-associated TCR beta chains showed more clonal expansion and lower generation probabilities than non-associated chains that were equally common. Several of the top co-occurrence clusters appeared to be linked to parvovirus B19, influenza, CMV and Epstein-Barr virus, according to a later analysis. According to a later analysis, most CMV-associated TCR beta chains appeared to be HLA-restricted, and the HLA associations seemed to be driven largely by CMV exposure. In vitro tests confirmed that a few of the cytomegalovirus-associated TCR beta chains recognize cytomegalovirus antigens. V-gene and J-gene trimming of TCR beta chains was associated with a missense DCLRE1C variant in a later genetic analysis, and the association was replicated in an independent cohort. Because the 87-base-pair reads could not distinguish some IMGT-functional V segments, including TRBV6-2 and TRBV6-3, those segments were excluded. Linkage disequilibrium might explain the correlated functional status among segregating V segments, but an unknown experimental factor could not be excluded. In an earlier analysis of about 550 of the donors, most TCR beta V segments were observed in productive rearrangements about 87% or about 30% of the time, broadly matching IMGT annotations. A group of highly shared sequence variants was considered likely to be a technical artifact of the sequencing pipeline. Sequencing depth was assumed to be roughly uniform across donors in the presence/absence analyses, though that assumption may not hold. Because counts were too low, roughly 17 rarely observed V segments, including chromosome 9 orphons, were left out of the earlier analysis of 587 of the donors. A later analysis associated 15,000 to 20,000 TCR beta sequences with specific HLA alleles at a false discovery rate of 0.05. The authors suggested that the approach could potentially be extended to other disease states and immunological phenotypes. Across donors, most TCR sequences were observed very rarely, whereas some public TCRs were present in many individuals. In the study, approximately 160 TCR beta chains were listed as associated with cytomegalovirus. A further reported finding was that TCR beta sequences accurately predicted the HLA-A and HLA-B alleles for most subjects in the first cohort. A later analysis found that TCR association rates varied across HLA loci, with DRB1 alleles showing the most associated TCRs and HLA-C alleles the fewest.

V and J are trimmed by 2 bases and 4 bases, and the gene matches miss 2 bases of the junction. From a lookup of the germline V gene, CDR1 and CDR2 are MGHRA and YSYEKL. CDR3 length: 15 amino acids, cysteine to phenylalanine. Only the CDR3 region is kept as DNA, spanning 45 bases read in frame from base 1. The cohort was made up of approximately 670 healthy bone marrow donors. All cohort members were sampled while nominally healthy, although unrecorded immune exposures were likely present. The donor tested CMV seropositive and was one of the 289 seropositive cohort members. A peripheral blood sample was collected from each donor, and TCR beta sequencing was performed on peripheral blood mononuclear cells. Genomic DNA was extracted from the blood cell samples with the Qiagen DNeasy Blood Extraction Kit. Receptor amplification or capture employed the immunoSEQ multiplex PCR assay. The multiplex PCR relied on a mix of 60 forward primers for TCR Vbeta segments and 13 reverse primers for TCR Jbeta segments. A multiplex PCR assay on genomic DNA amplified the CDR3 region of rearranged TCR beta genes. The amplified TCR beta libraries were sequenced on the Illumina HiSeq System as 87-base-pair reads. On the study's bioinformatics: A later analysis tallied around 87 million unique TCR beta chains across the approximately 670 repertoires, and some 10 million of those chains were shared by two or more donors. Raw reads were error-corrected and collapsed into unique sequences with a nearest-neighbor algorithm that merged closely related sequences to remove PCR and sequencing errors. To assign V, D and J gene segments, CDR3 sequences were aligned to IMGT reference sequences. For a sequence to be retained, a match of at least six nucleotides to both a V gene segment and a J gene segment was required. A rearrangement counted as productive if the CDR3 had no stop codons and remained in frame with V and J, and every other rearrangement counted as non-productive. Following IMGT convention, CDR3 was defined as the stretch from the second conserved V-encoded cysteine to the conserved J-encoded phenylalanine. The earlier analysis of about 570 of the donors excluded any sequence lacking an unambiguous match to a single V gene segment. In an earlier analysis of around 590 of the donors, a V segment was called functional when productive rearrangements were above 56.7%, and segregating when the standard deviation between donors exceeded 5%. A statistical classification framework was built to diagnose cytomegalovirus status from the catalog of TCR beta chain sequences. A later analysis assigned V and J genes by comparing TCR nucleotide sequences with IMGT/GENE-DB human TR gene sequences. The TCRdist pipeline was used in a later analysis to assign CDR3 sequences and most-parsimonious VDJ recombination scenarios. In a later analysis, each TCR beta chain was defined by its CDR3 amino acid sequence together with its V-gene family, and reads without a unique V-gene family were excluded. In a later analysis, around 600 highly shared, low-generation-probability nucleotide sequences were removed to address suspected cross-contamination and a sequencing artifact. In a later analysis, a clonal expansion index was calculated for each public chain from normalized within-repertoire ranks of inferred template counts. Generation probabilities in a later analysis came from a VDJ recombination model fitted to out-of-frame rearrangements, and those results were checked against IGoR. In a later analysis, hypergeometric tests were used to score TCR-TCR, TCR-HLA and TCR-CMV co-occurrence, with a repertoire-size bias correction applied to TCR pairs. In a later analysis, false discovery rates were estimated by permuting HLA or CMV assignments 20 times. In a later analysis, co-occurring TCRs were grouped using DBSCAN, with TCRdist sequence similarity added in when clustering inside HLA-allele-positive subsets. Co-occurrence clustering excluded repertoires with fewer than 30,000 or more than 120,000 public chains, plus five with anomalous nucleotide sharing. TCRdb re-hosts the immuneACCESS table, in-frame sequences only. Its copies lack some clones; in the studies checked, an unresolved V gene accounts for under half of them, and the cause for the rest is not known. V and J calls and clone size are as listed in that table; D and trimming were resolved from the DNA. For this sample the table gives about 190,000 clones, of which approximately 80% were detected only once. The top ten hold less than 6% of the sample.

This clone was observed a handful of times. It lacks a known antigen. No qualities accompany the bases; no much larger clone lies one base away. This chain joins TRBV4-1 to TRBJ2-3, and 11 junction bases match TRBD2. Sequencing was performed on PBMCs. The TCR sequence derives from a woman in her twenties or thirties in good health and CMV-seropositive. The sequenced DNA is TGCGCCAGCAGCCAACTAGCGGGAGGCCCAGATACGCAGTATTTT. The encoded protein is CASSQLAGGPDTQYF.